These 7 T cell receptor beta chains share one sample of origin, sequenced in a study of blood T cell repertoires in COVID-19 (dated by TCRdb to the early 2020s). Libraries were prepared through the immunoSEQ multiplex PCR assay. TCRdb took over this immuneACCESS table, retaining in-frame rearrangements with V and J assigned. Such tables are incomplete; in checked studies, under half of the missing clones stem from an unresolved V gene, and the remainder is unexplained. Counted in this sample were roughly 120,000 clones; about nine tenths of them appeared once. Together, the top ten hold less than 9.5% of the sample. The sample consisted of peripheral blood. These receptors all come from a human donor in a cohort sampled during active COVID-19.

The chain uses TRBV7-2 and TRBJ2-2; TRBD2 aligns across 7 bases. Germline V CDR1 and CDR2: SGHTA, FQGNSA. V shed 3 bases and J 0 bases; nucleotides not matched to a gene: 4. CDR3 length equals 16 residues. The CDR3 coding sequence is TGTGCCAGCAGCTTCGCACTAGCGACGAACACCGGGGAGCTGTTTTTT. This sequence encodes CASSFALATNTGELFF.

The J gene is TRBJ2-3, the V gene TRBV5-6; the match to TRBD2 covers 9 bases. CDR1 is SGHDT, CDR2 YYEEEE, per germline. The CDR3 runs 15 residues. The ends lost 1 base at V and 8 bases at J; junction bases unmatched: 8. CDR3 sequence (DNA): TGTGCCAGCAGCTTGTGGCTAGCGGGGATGGTTACGCAGTATTTT. Encoded protein: CASSLWLAGMVTQYF.

The V gene is TRBV7-9, the J gene TRBJ2-2; TRBD1 matches 11 bases. Germline V gene sequence: CDR1 SEHNR, CDR2 FQNEAQ (reference sequence). Losses at the gene ends were 3 bases for V and 8 bases for J; bases not matched to a gene: 8. This CDR3 spans 16 amino acids. The CDR3 here is CASSLRGQGASGELFF. CDR3 DNA: TGTGCCAGCAGCTTGCGCGGACAGGGGGCGTCGGGGGAGCTGTTTTTT.

The V call is TRBV7-9, the J call TRBJ2-1, with 10 nucleotides matching TRBD2. The ends lost 4 bases at V and 0 bases at J; junction bases unmatched: 12. The CDR3 is made up of 19 amino acids. Looked up from germline, CDR1 is SEHNR and CDR2 is FQNEAQ (reference sequence). For the CDR3, the DNA is TGTGCCAGCAGCTCCCCCTTAGCGGGAGGACCTATCTCCTACAATGAGCAGTTCTTC. This translates into CASSSPLAGGPISYNEQFF.

The chain recombines TRBV4-1 with TRBJ2-3, with TRBD2 identical over 11 bases. Germline V gene sequence: CDR1 MGHRA, CDR2 YSYEKL. CDR3 length: 16 amino acids. J was trimmed by 3 bases and V by 3 bases; bases with no gene match: 5. CDR3 in DNA: TGCGCCAGCAGCCAGGAACTAGCGGGAGAAACAGATACGCAGTATTTT. It codes for CASSQELAGETDTQYF.

The chain is built from TRBV19 and TRBJ1-4; 7 bases agree with TRBD1. The CDR3 spans 16 residues. V gave up 11 bases and J gave up 3 bases; unmatched junction bases: 15. CDR1 and CDR2 (germline): LNHDA, SQIVND (reference sequence). The chain's CDR3 is CAGQGGEQGPNEKLFF. Written as DNA, the CDR3 is TGTGCCGGCCAGGGGGGAGAACAGGGGCCTAATGAAAAACTGTTTTTT.

The chain recombines TRBV6-1 with TRBJ2-1, with TRBD2 as a possible D gene (6 bases). The germline gives CDR1 MNHNS, CDR2 SASEGT. Trimming cost V 4 bases and J 0 bases, with 16 bases left between them. This CDR3 spans 17 amino acids. CDR3 residues: CASSAPAGLGSYNEQFF. CDR3 DNA: TGTGCCAGCAGTGCCCCGGCGGGGTTAGGCTCCTACAATGAGCAGTTCTTC.